The 20 T cell receptor beta chains presented below share a single source sample, sequenced in a study of OX40 agonist ivuxolimab in advanced cancers. Assay used: immunoSEQ multiplex PCR; TCRdb lists only in-frame clones, some missing. The data contain about 60,000 clones, roughly 86% of them singletons. The sequencing here drew on CD4+ or CD8+ T cells sorted from blood, taken in a trial of the OX40 agonist ivuxolimab. These receptors all stem from an adult with an advanced solid tumor such as melanoma, head and neck, liver or kidney cancer.

The CDR3 reads CASSLGLRESRETQYF. CDR3 in DNA: TGTGCCAGCAGCCTCGGCCTCAGGGAAAGCCGAGAGACCCAGTACTTC. This chain links TRBV7-8 with TRBJ2-5; weak D call: TRBD1 (5 bases). CDR3 length: 16 amino acids. V lost 5 bases, J lost 4 bases, and 20 bases lay in between. Germline CDR1 SGHVS, CDR2 FQNEAQ.

The chain employs TRBV28 and TRBJ2-4; D is unresolved. Germline loops: CDR1 MDHEN, CDR2 SYDVKM. CDR3 size: 13 residues. The V gene lost 4 bases and the J gene lost 6 bases, with 10 bases spanning the gap. The DNA of the CDR3 is TGTGCCAGCAGTTCTAAGGGTACAAACATTCAGTACTTC. It codes for CASSSKGTNIQYF.

The V and J genes are TRBV28 and TRBJ2-3; no clear D gene. This CDR3 comprises 12 residues. Trimming pared 2 bases from V and 4 bases from J, leaving 4 bases between. The germline V gene has CDR1 MDHEN and CDR2 SYDVKM. The CDR3 DNA is TGTGCCAGCAGTTTAGGGGCAGATACGCAGTATTTT. Translating it yields CASSLGADTQYF.

The chain recombines TRBV6-6 with TRBJ2-7; possible D gene TRBD2, 6 bases. CDR3 length: 13 residues. Germline V lookup: CDR1 MNHNY, CDR2 SVGAGI (reference sequence). Trimming took 8 bases from V and 3 from J, leaving 14 bases between them. In DNA form, the CDR3 reads TGTGCCAGCGGGGGGTCCGGGGGCTACGAGCAGTACTTC. Protein: CASGGSGGYEQYF.

The genes are TRBV19 and TRBJ2-7, with TRBD1 as a possible D gene (6 bases). CDR1 LNHDA and CDR2 SQIVND come from the germline V gene (reference sequence). V lost 4 bases and J lost 1, with 11 bases in between. CDR3 size: 14 residues. DNA for the CDR3: TGTGCCAGTAGTAGGGTAGACAGGTCCTACGAGCAGTACTTC. Residues: CASSRVDRSYEQYF.

The genes are TRBV7-3 and TRBJ2-1, with D unresolved. The CDR3 sequence is 15 residues long. CDR1 and CDR2 (germline): SGHTA, FQGTGA. Trimming left V 2 bases short and J 3 bases short, with 11 bases between. CDR3 region: CASSLRPTIYNEQFF. CDR3 bases: TGTGCCAGCAGCTTACGGCCGACGATCTACAATGAGCAGTTCTTC.

The chain links TRBV7-2 to TRBJ1-1; D call uncertain. Germline CDR1 is SGHTA and CDR2 is FQGNSA. The CDR3 has 15 residues. V lost 5 bases and J lost 4, with 17 bases in between. CDR3 in amino acids: CASSPWALAGTEAFF. The CDR3 DNA reads TGTGCCAGCAGCCCTTGGGCCCTGGCGGGCACTGAAGCTTTCTTT.

This clone was detected only once. The chain employs TRBV15 and TRBJ2-7; 12 bases agree with TRBD2. The germline CDR1 and CDR2 sequences are LNHNV and YYDKDF (reference sequence). This CDR3 has 14 amino acids. V gave up 5 bases and J gave up 5 bases; unmatched junction bases: 4. The CDR3: CATSSLAGGDEQYF. For the CDR3, the DNA is TGTGCCACCAGCTCTCTAGCGGGAGGGGACGAGCAGTACTTC.

V gene TRBV6-1 combines with J gene TRBJ2-7; 7 bases line up with TRBD1. Germline CDR1 reads MNHNS; CDR2 reads SASEGT. Unmatched junction bases numbered 8, after V lost 6 bases and J lost 3 bases. The CDR3 consists of 14 residues. The CDR3 region has the DNA TGTGCCAGCAGAAAGGGGGCTAGTTTCTACGAGCAGTACTTC. This codes for CASRKGASFYEQYF.

This chain connects TRBV5-1 to TRBJ1-1; 7 bases map to TRBD1. The germline V gene encodes CDR1 SGHRS and CDR2 YFSETQ. The V segment lost 1 base and the J segment 3 bases; nucleotides outside the gene matches: 3. This CDR3 contains 14 residues. The CDR3 reads CASSLTGADTEAFF. The CDR3 coding sequence is TGCGCCAGCAGCTTGACAGGGGCCGACACTGAAGCTTTCTTT.

The rearrangement joins TRBV6-5 to TRBJ2-7; D not certain. The V gene's germline CDR1 is MNHEY and CDR2 SVGAGI. Between the trimmed V and J ends, which lost 8 bases and 2 bases, there was a span of 10 bases. This CDR3 has 12 amino acids. This CDR3 reads CASGKPPYEQYF. In DNA form, the CDR3 reads TGTGCCAGCGGGAAACCCCCCTACGAGCAGTACTTC.

The V call is TRBV5-6, the J call TRBJ1-4; TRBD1 agrees at 9 bases. This CDR3 comprises 15 residues. V shed 3 bases, J shed 3 bases, and the junction held 3 bases outside the gene matches. Germline values: CDR1 SGHDT, CDR2 YYEEEE. The DNA for the CDR3 is TGTGCCAGCAGCTGGGGGACAGGGTCTAATGAAAAACTGTTTTTT. Its protein is CASSWGTGSNEKLFF.

This clone was observed a single time. The V gene is TRBV7-3, the J gene TRBJ2-3; D gene unclear. V was pared by 1 base and J by 0 bases, with 11 bases between. Germline CDR1 SGHTA, CDR2 FQGTGA. The CDR3 covers 16 residues. In DNA, the CDR3 is TGTGCCAGCAGCTTAAACGAGCGCCATAGCACAGATACGCAGTATTTT. Amino acids: CASSLNERHSTDTQYF.

This chain connects TRBV5-1 to TRBJ1-3; D is ambiguous. V dropped 4 bases and J dropped 0 bases, with 11 bases sitting between them. The CDR3 sequence is 15 residues long. CDR1 is SGHRS, CDR2 YFSETQ, per germline. This CDR3 is CASSRNSLSGNTIYF. CDR3 bases: TGCGCCAGCAGCCGGAACAGCCTCTCTGGAAACACCATATATTTT.

The gene calls are TRBV28 and TRBJ2-6, with D possibly matching TRBD1 (6 bases). Trimming shortened V by 9 bases and J by 1 base, and 13 bases separated the two germline ends. The CDR3 loop spans 15 amino acids. CDR1 is MDHEN and CDR2 is SYDVKM in the germline V gene. In nucleotides, the CDR3 is TGTGCCAGTCAGGGGATGTTATCTGGGGCCAACGTCCTGACTTTC. This translates into CASQGMLSGANVLTF.

The CDR3 reads CATRTSGSRRSTGELFF. The CDR3 nucleotides read TGTGCCACCAGGACTAGCGGGAGTCGGAGGAGCACCGGGGAGCTGTTTTTT. This chain connects TRBV28 to TRBJ2-2; 13 nucleotides align to TRBD2. This CDR3 comprises 17 residues. The junction had 12 bases not matched to a gene; V was cut back by 10 bases and J by 4 bases. Germline V gives CDR1 MDHEN, CDR2 SYDVKM.

This chain joins TRBV28 and TRBJ2-4, with D perhaps being TRBD1 or TRBD2 (5 bases each). This CDR3 is 16 amino acids long. Deletions cut 2 bases from V and 0 bases from J, with 11 bases between. Germline assignment: CDR1 MDHEN and CDR2 SYDVKM. CDR3 amino acids: CASSLNPGLAKNIQYF. As DNA, the CDR3 is TGTGCCAGCAGTTTAAACCCGGGGCTAGCCAAAAACATTCAGTACTTC. Full variable domain (missing parts from reference TRBV28 and TRBJ2-4): DVKVTQSSRYLVKRTGEKVFLECVQDMDHENMFWYRQDPGLGLRLIYFSYDVKMKEKGDIPEGYSVSREKKERFSLILESASTNQTSMYLCASSLNPGLAKNIQYFGAGTRLSVL.

V is TRBV2 and J is TRBJ1-5; TRBD1 matches 8 bases. The CDR3 is made up of 15 amino acids. V shed 6 bases and J 3 bases; nucleotides not matched to a gene: 7. CDR1 and CDR2 (germline): SNHLY, FYNNEI. The CDR3 here is CASSPGQGYNQPQHF. CDR3 coding DNA: TGTGCCAGCAGCCCCGGACAGGGCTACAATCAGCCCCAGCATTTT.

V usage is TRBV11-2 and J usage is TRBJ2-3; no clear D gene. CDR3 length: 13 residues. V was cut by 2 bases and J by 6 bases, with 9 bases left in between. Looked up from germline, CDR1 is SGHAT and CDR2 is FQNNGV. The CDR3 nucleotides are TGTGCCAGCAGCTTATCAGTAGGGGATACGCAGTATTTT. It yields the protein CASSLSVGDTQYF.

This clone has a single count. The V gene is TRBV5-4, the J gene TRBJ2-5; D is tentatively TRBD1 or TRBD2 (5 bases each). The CDR3 spans 14 residues. V lost 5 bases and J lost 1, with 12 bases in between. Germline-derived CDR1 and CDR2 are SGHNT and YYREEE (reference sequence). The CDR3 loop reads CASSPPGPQETQYF. The CDR3 DNA follows: TGTGCCAGCAGTCCGCCGGGGCCCCAAGAGACCCAGTACTTC.